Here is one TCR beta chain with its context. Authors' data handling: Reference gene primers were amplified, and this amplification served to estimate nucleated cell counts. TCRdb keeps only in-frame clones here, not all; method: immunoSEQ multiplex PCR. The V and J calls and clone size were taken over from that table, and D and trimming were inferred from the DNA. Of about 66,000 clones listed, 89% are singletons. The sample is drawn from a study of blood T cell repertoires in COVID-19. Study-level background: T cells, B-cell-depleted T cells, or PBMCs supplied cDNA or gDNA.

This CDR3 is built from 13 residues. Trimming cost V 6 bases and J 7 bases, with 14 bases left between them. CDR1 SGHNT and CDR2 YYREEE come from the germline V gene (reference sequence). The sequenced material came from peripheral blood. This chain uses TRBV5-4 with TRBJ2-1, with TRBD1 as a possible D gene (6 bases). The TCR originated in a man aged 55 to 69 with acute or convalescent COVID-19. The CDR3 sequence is CASTTDSTNEQFF. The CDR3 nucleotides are TGTGCCAGCACAACGGACAGTACGAATGAGCAGTTCTTC.